The 20 T cell receptor beta chains listed next were all sequenced from one sample in a study of human T cells and chemical hapten exposure. The study extracted total RNA from unfractionated whole blood. Each CDR3 protein is one row after TCRdb ran MiXCR on the 5' RACE reads. The table lists 65,000 to 90,000 distinct CDR3 sequences, more than 15% of them singletons. These receptors all come from a female donor in good health.

The V gene is TRBV7-2, the J gene TRBJ1-1; D call uncertain. The CDR3 runs 15 residues. Trimming took off 3 bases at V and 3 bases at J, with 14 bases between the two ends. Germline CDR1 SGHTA, CDR2 FQGNSA. CDR3 in amino acids: CASSFIGSWDTEAFF. DNA of the CDR3: TGTGCCAGCAGCTTTATAGGGTCTTGGGACACTGAAGCTTTCTTT.

This clonotype occurred many times. CDR3 in amino acids: CASREDRMNTEAFF. The CDR3 bases are TGTGCCAGCAGGGAGGACAGGATGAACACTGAAGCTTTCTTT. This sequence joins TRBV6-2 or TRBV6-3 and TRBJ1-1; 7 nucleotides match TRBD1. Germline V lookup: CDR1 MNHEY, CDR2 SVGEGT. The CDR3 has 14 amino acids. V shed 6 bases, J shed 0 bases, and the junction held 4 bases outside the gene matches.

The CDR3 region is CASSLSGLFPEQYF. The CDR3 DNA is TGTGCCAGCAGTTTAAGCGGACTTTTTCCCGAGCAGTACTTC. This chain links TRBV12-3 or TRBV12-4 with TRBJ2-7, with TRBD2 as a possible D gene (5 bases). Trimming took off 2 bases at V and 6 bases at J, with 14 bases between the two ends. The CDR3 is made up of 14 amino acids.

This clonotype has more than one count but fewer than ten. The rearrangement joins TRBV30 to TRBJ2-3, with 11 bases aligning to TRBD2. This CDR3 contains 16 residues. Trimming cost V 5 bases and J 3 bases; bases outside gene matches: 10. Germline V lookup: CDR1 GTSNPN, CDR2 SVGIG (reference sequence). CDR3 amino acids: CAWLRLAGLRTDTQYF. The CDR3 coding sequence is TGTGCCTGGCTTAGACTAGCGGGATTGAGGACAGATACGCAGTATTTT.

The chain joins TRBV2 to TRBJ1-3; D gene ambiguous. CDR3 size: 13 residues. Between the trimmed V and J ends, which lost 7 bases and 2 bases, there was a span of 9 bases. CDR1 SNHLY and CDR2 FYNNEI come from the germline V gene. CDR3 protein: CASMTAPGNTIYF. DNA of the CDR3: TGTGCCAGCATGACCGCTCCTGGAAACACCATATATTTT.

Only a few counts were recorded for this clonotype. The genes are TRBV20-1 and TRBJ2-3, with 10 bases identical to TRBD2. V trimming: 0 bases; J trimming: 2 bases; junction bases outside the gene matches: 5. Looked up from germline, CDR1 is DFQATT and CDR2 is SNEGSKA (reference sequence). CDR3 size: 16 residues. CDR3 residues: CSARDLAGAHTDTQYF. The CDR3 region has the DNA TGCAGTGCTAGAGATCTAGCGGGAGCCCACACAGATACGCAGTATTTT.

The rearrangement joins TRBV2 to TRBJ2-1, with D unresolved. CDR3 length: 12 amino acids. Trimming cost V 5 bases and J 10 bases, with 12 bases left between them. Germline values: CDR1 SNHLY, CDR2 FYNNEI. The CDR3 reads CASSPFGPEQFF. The CDR3 DNA reads TGTGCCAGCAGTCCTTTCGGACCGGAGCAGTTCTTC.

This clonotype has only a few counts. CDR3 in DNA: TGTGCCAGCATCGGGTTTTGGGGCACTGAAGCTTTCTTT. The encoded protein is CASIGFWGTEAFF. V usage is TRBV2 and J usage is TRBJ1-1, with D unresolved. This CDR3 region has 13 residues. Trimming stripped 7 bases from V and 4 bases from J, with 13 bases between. CDR1 SNHLY and CDR2 FYNNEI come from the germline V gene.

This clonotype was detected only a few times. The gene calls are TRBV12-3 or TRBV12-4 and TRBJ2-3; 13 bases map to TRBD2. The trim removed 5 bases at V and 1 base at J, leaving 3 bases unmatched. The CDR3 extends over 16 amino acids. The CDR3 protein is CASSTGLAGGTDTQYF. CDR3 sequence (DNA): TGTGCCAGCAGTACTGGACTAGCGGGGGGCACAGATACGCAGTATTTT.

This clonotype was picked up a small number of times. The chain couples TRBV6-2 or TRBV6-3 to TRBJ1-1, with a possible D match to TRBD1 (6 bases). CDR3 length: 14 amino acids. V was trimmed by 7 bases and J by 4 bases, leaving 16 bases between them. Germline V lookup: CDR1 MNHEY, CDR2 SVGEGT. The CDR3 DNA sequence: TGTGCCAGCAATCGCAGGGGTGGAAGCACTGAAGCTTTCTTT. Protein sequence: CASNRRGGSTEAFF.

Only a few counts were recorded for this clonotype. The rearrangement joins TRBV12-3 or TRBV12-4 to TRBJ2-6; 8 bases line up with TRBD1. The CDR3 loop spans 16 amino acids. The J segment lost 2 bases and the V segment lost 4 bases, leaving 4 bases of the junction unmatched. The CDR3, as DNA: TGTGCCAGCAGTTACCAACAGGGGGCTGGGGCCAACGTCCTGACTTTC. Residues: CASSYQQGAGANVLTF.

The table lists this clonotype with many counts. This chain joins TRBV7-9 and TRBJ2-1, with 7 bases fitting TRBD1. The germline CDR1 and CDR2 sequences are SEHNR and FQNEAQ (reference sequence). V trimming: 4 bases; J trimming: 5 bases; junction bases outside the gene matches: 2. This CDR3 has 13 residues. In DNA, the CDR3 is TGTGCCAGCAGCTGGGGACAGAACAATGAGCAGTTCTTC. Protein: CASSWGQNNEQFF.

The rearrangement links TRBV7-9 to TRBJ1-1; the match to TRBD1 covers 7 bases. V was pared by 3 bases and J by 3 bases, with 1 base of the junction left unmatched. Germline loops: CDR1 SEHNR, CDR2 FQNEAQ (reference sequence). CDR3 length equals 13 residues. CDR3 DNA: TGTGCCAGCAGCTTCACAGGGGACACTGAAGCTTTCTTT. Its translation: CASSFTGDTEAFF.

The J gene is TRBJ2-2, the V gene TRBV7-2, with D tentatively TRBD1 or TRBD2 (7 bases each). The V and J ends lost 6 bases and 5 bases respectively, with 22 bases between them. The CDR3 spans 17 residues. CDR1 and CDR2 (germline): SGHTA, FQGNSA. The CDR3 DNA sequence: TGTGCCAGCAGACCTTATACATTCAGGGGGGGGACCGGGGAGCTGTTTTTT. Its protein is CASRPYTFRGGTGELFF.

This clonotype has just a few counts. The chain recombines TRBV20-1 with TRBJ1-4; weak D call: TRBD1 (5 bases). Germline CDR1 and CDR2: DFQATT and SNEGSKA (reference sequence). The CDR3 covers 14 residues. Trimming removed 6 bases at V and 0 bases at J, with 11 bases between. The CDR3 coding sequence is TGCAGTGCGCCGAGGGGCTCAACTAATGAAAAACTGTTTTTT. Residues: CSAPRGSTNEKLFF.

This clonotype came up a few times. This chain joins TRBV7-8 and TRBJ2-2; D not certain. V was cut by 1 base and J by 4 bases, with 16 bases left in between. CDR3 length: 17 amino acids. Germline CDR1 and CDR2: SGHVS and FQNEAQ. In DNA form, the CDR3 reads TGTGCCAGCAGCTTAGTTACCGTGATCTCAGGCACCGGGGAGCTGTTTTTT. Translation: CASSLVTVISGTGELFF.

There are a few counts of this clonotype. The DNA for the CDR3 is TGCGCCAGCAGTGGGGACAGGGAATTCGACAATCAGCCCCAGCATTTT. Its translation: CASSGDREFDNQPQHF. The chain couples TRBV10-2 to TRBJ1-5, with 9 bases aligning to TRBD1. The trim removed 4 bases at V and 3 bases at J, leaving 7 bases unmatched. The CDR3 runs to 16 residues. Germline assignment: CDR1 WSHSY and CDR2 SAAADI.

At least ten counts were recorded for this clonotype. This rearrangement joins TRBV28 to TRBJ2-7; 7 positions agree with TRBD1. The CDR3 runs to 13 residues. V lost 8 bases, J lost 10 bases, and 14 bases stayed unmatched. Germline CDR1 is MDHEN and CDR2 is SYDVKM. This CDR3 reads CASGSTTNRGQYF. Written as DNA, the CDR3 is TGTGCCAGCGGCTCCACCACAAACAGGGGCCAGTACTTC.

The V call is TRBV4-3, the J call TRBJ1-1; unclear D gene. CDR1 and CDR2 (germline): LGHNA, YSLEER. V shed 2 bases and J shed 1 base, with 14 bases lying between them. This CDR3 comprises 16 residues. CDR3 amino acids: CASSQRRNTANTEAFF. In DNA form, the CDR3 reads TGCGCCAGCAGCCAACGACGAAACACAGCGAACACTGAAGCTTTCTTT.

The chain combines TRBV20-1 with TRBJ2-7; D might be TRBD2 (9 bases). The V end lost 1 base, the J end lost 4 bases, and 17 bases lay between the germline ends. CDR1 is DFQATT, CDR2 SNEGSKA, per germline (reference sequence). The CDR3 contains 15 residues. The CDR3 here is CSARGQGREGYEQYF. The CDR3 DNA reads TGCAGTGCTAGAGGACAGGGGCGGGAGGGATACGAGCAGTACTTC.